What follows are 2 T cell receptor beta chains derived from one specimen sequenced in a study of blood T cell repertoires in COVID-19. Here immunoSEQ multiplex PCR was the method, and the copy in TCRdb shows in-frame clones only, minus some. The sample includes tens of thousands of clones, about 90% seen only once; the top ten take 2% to 3%. The specimen was peripheral blood. Receptor source: a human donor in a cohort sampled during active COVID-19.

CDR3 sequence: CASRRGGRHYGYTF. CDR3 nucleotides: TGTGCCAGCCGAAGGGGAGGTCGGCACTATGGCTACACCTTC. This chain joins TRBV28 and TRBJ1-2; D may be TRBD1 (5 bases). V lost 8 bases and J lost 3, with 16 bases in between. Germline V gene sequence: CDR1 MDHEN, CDR2 SYDVKM. CDR3 length equals 14 residues.

The genes are TRBV9 and TRBJ2-1; 7 bases line up with TRBD1. Germline CDR1 is SGDLS and CDR2 is YYNGEE. This CDR3 contains 16 residues. V was clipped by 0 bases and J by 9 bases; unmatched bases: 12. CDR3 in DNA: TGTGCCAGCAGCGTAGAACAGGGGATCCTCATGGGTGAGCAGTTCTTC. Encoded protein: CASSVEQGILMGEQFF.